These 10 T cell receptor beta chains came from one sample sequenced in a study of blood T cell repertoires in COVID-19. Generated by immunoSEQ multiplex PCR, the TCRdb table keeps only in-frame clones and is missing some. Among around 230,000 clones, around 88% were seen once, and the ten largest hold 8% to 10%. Sequencing was carried out using peripheral blood. The receptors shown here come from a woman aged 50 to 65 with acute or convalescent COVID-19.

The chain joins TRBV19 to TRBJ2-7; TRBD2 might be the D (5 bases). The germline V gene encodes CDR1 LNHDA and CDR2 SQIVND (reference sequence). The CDR3 length is 14 residues. V was trimmed by 4 bases and J by 6 bases, leaving 16 bases between them. The CDR3 here is CASSRSLAEGEQYF. Here the CDR3 DNA reads TGTGCCAGTAGTAGGTCATTAGCTGAGGGCGAGCAGTACTTC.

V and J are TRBV7-8 and TRBJ1-1, with 8 bases fitting TRBD1. The CDR3 covers 13 residues. V was clipped by 5 bases and J by 4 bases; unmatched bases: 3. Germline V gives CDR1 SGHVS, CDR2 FQNEAQ. The CDR3 sequence is CASSLTGGTEAFF. CDR3 DNA sequence: TGTGCCAGCAGCCTCACAGGGGGCACTGAAGCTTTCTTT.

This chain uses TRBV19 with TRBJ2-5, with D possibly matching TRBD1 (5 bases). CDR1 is LNHDA, CDR2 SQIVND, per germline (reference sequence). This CDR3 has 14 amino acids. V was shortened by 0 bases and J by 5 bases, with 10 bases between the two germline ends. CDR3 nucleotides: TGTGCCAGTAGTATAGAAGGGGTCGGGGAGACCCAGTACTTC. Its protein is CASSIEGVGETQYF.

DNA for the CDR3: TGTGCCAGCAGCGCAGAAATGAACAATGAGCAGTTCTTC. Translated, it gives CASSAEMNNEQFF. The chain has TRBV6-5 and TRBJ2-1, with D unclear. The germline V gene has CDR1 MNHEY and CDR2 SVGAGI. The CDR3 spans 13 residues. Trimming left V 6 bases short and J 5 bases short, with 11 bases between.

This chain connects TRBV28 to TRBJ2-3, with 15 positions matching TRBD2. V lost 7 bases to trimming and J lost 6 bases; unmatched junction nucleotides: 8. CDR1 and CDR2 (germline): MDHEN, SYDVKM. The CDR3 contains 16 residues. The CDR3 DNA follows: TGTGCCAGCATCAGACCCGGGACTAGCGGGAGGGATACGCAGTATTTT. Translation: CASIRPGTSGRDTQYF.

CDR3 residues: CASSYGQGDEAFF. The CDR3 nucleotides read TGTGCCAGCAGCTATGGACAGGGAGACGAAGCTTTCTTT. The chain combines TRBV7-2 with TRBJ1-1; 8 positions agree with TRBD1. Germline-derived CDR1 and CDR2 are SGHTA and FQGNSA. The ends lost 4 bases at V and 8 bases at J; junction bases unmatched: 6. The CDR3 totals 13 residues.

The chain employs TRBV11-2 and TRBJ2-3; the D is unclear. This CDR3 comprises 12 residues. The V end was cut by 5 bases, the J end by 8 bases, with 11 bases between. Germline CDR1 reads SGHAT; CDR2 reads FQNNGV. This chain's CDR3 is CASSRSEVTQYF. In nucleotides, the CDR3 is TGTGCCAGCAGCCGGAGCGAGGTTACGCAGTATTTT. Filled out from reference TRBV11-2 and TRBJ2-3, the complete variable domain reads EAGVAQSPRYKIIEKRQSVAFWCNPISGHATLYWYQQILGQGPKLLIQFQNNGVVDDSQLPKDRFSAERLKGVDSTLKIQPAKLEDSAVYLCASSRSEVTQYFGPGTRLTVL.

V is TRBV7-3 and J is TRBJ2-1, with D hard to call. CDR3 size: 15 residues. Germline-derived CDR1 and CDR2 are SGHTA and FQGTGA. Trimming pared 5 bases from V and 2 bases from J, leaving 13 bases between. The CDR3: CASSPSGGAYNEQFF. CDR3 DNA sequence: TGTGCCAGCAGCCCTTCTGGCGGAGCCTACAATGAGCAGTTCTTC.

This clone showed up just once. The rearrangement joins TRBV18 to TRBJ1-1; TRBD1 aligns across 11 bases. The trim removed 3 bases at V and 4 bases at J, leaving 7 bases unmatched. The length of the CDR3 is 16 residues. CDR1 and CDR2 (germline): KGHSH, LQKENI. The CDR3 coding sequence is TGTGCCAGCTCACCCGGACAGGGGGCTTTGGGCACTGAAGCTTTCTTT. Protein sequence: CASSPGQGALGTEAFF.

Only a few counts were recorded for this clone. This sequence joins TRBV10-3 and TRBJ2-2; TRBD1 aligns across 7 bases. This CDR3 spans 16 amino acids. Germline CDR1 is ENHRY and CDR2 is SYGVKD. The V and J ends lost 3 bases and 2 bases, in that order; junction bases with no gene match: 6. CDR3 nucleotides: TGTGCCATCAGTGAAAGGGGACAGCCCAACACCGGGGAGCTGTTTTTT. Translated: CAISERGQPNTGELFF.